Sequencing of this T cell receptor (beta chain) was carried out in a study of T cells in localized non-small cell lung cancer (dated by TCRdb to about 2020). Turning to the overall study: Comparing tumors with uninvolved tumor-adjacent lungs, the study looked at the T cell repertoires of hundreds of patients with early-stage NSCLC. All 250 or so NSCLC patients in the cohort were treatment-naive and had localized lung tumors that were resected. Of the NSCLC patients, 129 were male and approximately 110 were female, and the mean age was around 70 years. General findings and caveats noted by the study authors: Uninvolved tumor-adjacent lung showed the highest T cell clonality, higher than tumor, which suggests more focused antigenic responses in the uninvolved tumor-adjacent lung. Because the study design was exploratory, TCR variables were selected using unadjusted p-values without false-discovery rate correction. Longer overall survival was associated with higher T cell density in blood, whereas shorter survival was associated with higher clonality in adjacent lung. A median of about 61 of the top 100 tumor clones turned up in the paired uninvolved adjacent lung, and 28 of those clones also ranked among the top 100 of that same adjacent lung. Because multi-region tumor sequencing was not performed, intratumor heterogeneity could not be ruled out.

At diagnosis, peripheral blood, uninvolved tumor-adjacent lung and tumor were collected and stored as a combination of fresh-frozen and FFPE material. For TCR repertoire profiling, blood samples were analyzed as peripheral blood mononuclear cells. TCR beta CDR3 regions were sequenced from DNA using the immunoSEQ Assay. The study's own analysis went as follows. To compute T cell density, TCR beta template counts were normalized to usable DNA, which was estimated by amplifying housekeeping genes. Richness was estimated using the preseqR package, with extrapolation to 400,000 templates for PBMC samples and to 120,000 templates for tissue samples. Clonality was taken to be one minus Pielou's evenness. To identify tissue-enriched TCRs, differential abundance testing was run on productive amino-acid clonotypes with a minimum total count of 5 and an alpha of 0.1. The Jaccard Index and the Morisita Overlap Index were used to quantify repertoire overlap between compartments. GLIPH clustered TCR beta CDR3s with public tetramer-defined viral CDR3s; viral motifs required at least three viral sequences plus V-gene enrichment. TCRdb stores this immuneACCESS table with in-frame sequences only. Part of the clones is absent; in the studies checked, under half of the shortfall reflects unresolved V genes, and no reason is known for the rest. The V and J calls and the clone size are those of that table, but D and trimming were determined from the DNA. The sample yields around 79,000 clones; over 70% were counted once. 19% of the sample goes to the ten largest clones.

A remark on this clone: Its target antigen remains unknown. No per-base quality is available; no much larger clone lies one base away.

CDR1 MNHEY and CDR2 SVGAGI are derived from the germline V gene. The CDR3 measures 14 amino acids from cysteine to phenylalanine. CDR3 DNA only is kept here, 42 bases in frame from base 1. V is trimmed back by 4 bases and J by 5 bases, and the junction contains 4 bases that no gene match accounts for. The rearranged segments are TRBV6-5 and TRBJ2-2, with 7 middle bases fitting TRBD2. Sequencing used PBMCs, obtained before any cancer treatment. The clonotype comes from a man aged 35 to 69 with stage II squamous cell lung carcinoma. CDR3 reads: CASSSLAATGELFF. The sequence in DNA is TGTGCCAGCAGTTCTCTAGCGGCAACCGGGGAGCTGTTTTTT.